This passage covers 6 T cell receptor beta chains from one sample sequenced in a study of blood T cell repertoires in COVID-19. Sequencing was performed with immunoSEQ multiplex PCR; in TCRdb, only in-frame clones are kept and a portion is missing. The sample contains more than 100,000 clones, 85% to 90% of which appear only once. Sequencing was carried out using peripheral blood. Receptor source: a man between 65 and 85 years old with active COVID-19.

In this sample, this clone turned up a few times. The chain recombines TRBV4-1 with TRBJ2-3; 7 bases are a match to TRBD2. Germline CDR1 reads MGHRA; CDR2 reads YSYEKL. The J segment lost 1 base and the V segment lost 0 bases, leaving 13 bases of the junction unmatched. The CDR3 is 19 amino acids. CDR3 residues: CASSQDNLAVEIRTDTQYF. The CDR3 coding sequence is TGCGCCAGCAGCCAAGATAACCTAGCGGTCGAGATCCGCACAGATACGCAGTATTTT.

V usage is TRBV27 and J usage is TRBJ1-2; 8 positions match TRBD1. J was trimmed by 8 bases and V by 5 bases; bases with no gene match: 7. Germline V lookup: CDR1 MNHEY, CDR2 SMNVEV (reference sequence). This CDR3 comprises 13 residues. This CDR3 is CASSHPQGDGYTF. CDR3 sequence (DNA): TGTGCCAGCAGTCACCCACAGGGGGACGGCTACACCTTC.

In this sample, this clone turned up once. The genes are TRBV2 and TRBJ2-1; 7 bases map to TRBD2. This CDR3 contains 16 residues. Trimming at V came to 6 bases and at J to 0 bases, leaving 8 bases not matched to a gene. Per the germline V gene, CDR1 is SNHLY and CDR2 is FYNNEI. Here the CDR3 reads CASRGLSTSSYNEQFF. The CDR3 bases are TGTGCCAGCAGGGGACTATCCACCTCCTCCTACAATGAGCAGTTCTTC.

This clone occurred once. The chain links TRBV28 to TRBJ1-5; 7 bases map to TRBD1. Germline values: CDR1 MDHEN, CDR2 SYDVKM. The CDR3 extends over 12 amino acids. V lost 4 bases, J lost 12 bases, and 6 bases stayed unmatched. The chain's CDR3 is CASSSLDRYQHF. The CDR3 nucleotides are TGTGCCAGCAGTTCCCTGGACAGGTACCAGCATTTT. The variable domain in full, completed from reference TRBV28 and TRBJ1-5, reads DVKVTQSSRYLVKRTGEKVFLECVQDMDHENMFWYRQDPGLGLRLIYFSYDVKMKEKGDIPEGYSVSREKKERFSLILESASTNQTSMYLCASSSLDRYQHFGDGTRLSIL.

This rearrangement joins TRBV5-6 to TRBJ2-4; perhaps TRBD1 as D (6 bases). The germline CDR1 and CDR2 sequences are SGHDT and YYEEEE. Trimming removed 4 bases at V and 3 bases at J, with 11 bases between. The CDR3 sequence is 14 residues long. Written as DNA, the CDR3 is TGTGCCAGCAGCCGCAGGGGTGGCAAAAACATTCAGTACTTC. Its protein is CASSRRGGKNIQYF.

V and J are TRBV12-3 or TRBV12-4 and TRBJ1-1, with 9 bases identical to TRBD1. The ends lost 7 bases at V and 11 bases at J; junction bases unmatched: 8. The CDR3 has 12 residues. CDR3: CASTSGTGRAFF. CDR3 nucleotides: TGTGCCAGCACCTCCGGGACAGGGAGGGCTTTCTTT.